Within the sample, the clone carrying this TCR beta chain is medium-sized. The antigen remains unidentified. The data originate from a study of early T cells in non-severe SARS-CoV-2 infection. On the study more broadly: Chains stayed unpaired after sequencing of bulk RNA from unsorted whole blood. Notes on the study in general: Clonotype matching in VDJdb favored anti-spike CD8 responses and did not capture private and CD4 specificities.

V dropped 2 bases and J dropped 1 base, with 9 bases sitting between them. CDR1 and CDR2 from the germline V gene are SQVTM and ANQGSEA. This CDR3 is 13 amino acids long. Molecules of cDNA were individually given unique molecular identifiers that were attached to them. One entry per CDR3 protein, called by TCRdb with MiXCR from the 5' RACE reads. Of about 71,000 distinct CDR3 sequences in the sample, roughly 15% were seen once. The chain combines TRBV29-1 with TRBJ2-7, with a weak D call TRBD1 (6 bases). Sample: whole blood, taken at baseline. This TCR derives from an adult who was a healthcare worker with PCR-confirmed SARS-CoV-2 infection or an uninfected control (not recorded which). The CDR3 loop is CSVELGQSYEQYF. Written as DNA, the CDR3 is TGCAGCGTTGAACTAGGACAGTCCTACGAGCAGTACTTC.